This T cell receptor beta chain was observed in a study of shared clonotypes between healthy human individuals. Study observations and caveats: The four-donor shared clonotypes exceeded non-shared clonotypes in generation probability, with non-shared ones scoring lower.

Some clones are missing from TCRdb's copy, which holds only in-frame ones; the method was immunoSEQ multiplex PCR. Of approximately 620,000 clones listed, more than 95% were seen once; the top ten hold around 0.06%. The germline V gene has CDR1 LNHDA and CDR2 SQIVND (reference sequence). This CDR3 has 15 residues. V lost 9 bases to trimming and J lost 0 bases, with 17 bases between them. Comments on this clone: The antigen is not known.

Sequencing was carried out using naive CD4+ T cells sorted from blood. The subset denotes: CD45RA+ positively selected. The chain couples TRBV19 to TRBJ1-2; perhaps TRBD1 as D (5 bases). This TCR was sampled from a woman aged 25-40 years in good health. The CDR3 DNA sequence: TGTGCCAGCGCCGAAAGGAGGGGAGCTAACTATGGCTACACCTTC. Its protein product is CASAERRGANYGYTF. Complete variable domain (other parts from reference TRBV19 and TRBJ1-2): DGGITQSPKYLFRKEGQNVTLSCEQNLNHDAMYWYRQDPGQGLRLIYYSQIVNDFQKGDIAEGYSVSREKKESFPLTVTSAQKNPTAFYLCASAERRGANYGYTFGSGTRLTVV.